This TCR beta chain was sequenced for a study of OX40 agonist ivuxolimab in advanced cancers. About the study: All patients had ivuxolimab intravenously every 2 weeks at 0.01 to 10 mg/kg. The mean age was roughly 60 years, ranging from about 20 to 85, with under 90% of participants male. Study observations and caveats: CD8+ T cells showed, on average, more clonal expansion than CD4+ cells. Near-lowest levels of clonal expansion characterized partial responders at 0.1-3.0 mg/kg.

Produced via immunoSEQ multiplex PCR; TCRdb's table is partial and in-frame only. The sample holds 60,000 to 75,000 clones, 84% seen once. The CDR3 totals 17 residues. V was cut by 1 base and J by 3 bases, with 13 bases left in between. CDR1 is KGHSH and CDR2 is LQKENI in the germline V gene. Details on this clone: Its cognate antigen is unknown.

The sequenced sample was CD4+ or CD8+ T cells sorted from blood, obtained in a trial of the OX40 agonist ivuxolimab. The chain combines TRBV18 with TRBJ2-6, with D possibly TRBD2 on 6 matching bases. The TCR sequence derives from an adult with an advanced solid tumor such as melanoma, head and neck, liver or kidney cancer. The CDR3 loop is CASSPQGAGLGANVLTF. The DNA for the CDR3 is TGTGCCAGCTCACCACAGGGCGCGGGGCTTGGGGCCAACGTCCTGACTTTC.